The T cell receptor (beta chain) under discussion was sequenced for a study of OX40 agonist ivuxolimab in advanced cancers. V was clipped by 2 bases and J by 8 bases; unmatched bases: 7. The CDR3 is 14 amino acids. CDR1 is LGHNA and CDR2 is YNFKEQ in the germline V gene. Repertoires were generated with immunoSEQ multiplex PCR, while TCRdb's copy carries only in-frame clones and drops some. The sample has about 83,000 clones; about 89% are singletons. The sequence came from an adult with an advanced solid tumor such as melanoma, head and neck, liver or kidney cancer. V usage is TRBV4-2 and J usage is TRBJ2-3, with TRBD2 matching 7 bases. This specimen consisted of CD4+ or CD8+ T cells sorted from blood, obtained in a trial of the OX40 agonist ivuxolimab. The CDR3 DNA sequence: TGTGCCAGCAGCCAACCCGGACTAGACGGTACGCAGTATTTT. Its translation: CASSQPGLDGTQYF.